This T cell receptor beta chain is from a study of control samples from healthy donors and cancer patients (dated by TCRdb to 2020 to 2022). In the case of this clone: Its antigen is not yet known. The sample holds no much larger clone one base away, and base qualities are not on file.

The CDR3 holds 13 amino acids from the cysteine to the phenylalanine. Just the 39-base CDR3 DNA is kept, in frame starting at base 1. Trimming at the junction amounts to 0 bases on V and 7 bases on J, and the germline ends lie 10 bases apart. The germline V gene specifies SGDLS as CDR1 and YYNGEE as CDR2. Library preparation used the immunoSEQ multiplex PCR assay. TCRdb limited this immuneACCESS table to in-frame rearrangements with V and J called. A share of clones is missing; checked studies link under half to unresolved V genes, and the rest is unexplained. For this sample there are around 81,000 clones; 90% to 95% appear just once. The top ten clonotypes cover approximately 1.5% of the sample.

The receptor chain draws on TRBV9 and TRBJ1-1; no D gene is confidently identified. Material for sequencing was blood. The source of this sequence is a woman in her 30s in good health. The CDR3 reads CASSVEGRSEAFF. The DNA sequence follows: TGTGCCAGCAGCGTAGAAGGACGGAGTGAAGCTTTCTTT.